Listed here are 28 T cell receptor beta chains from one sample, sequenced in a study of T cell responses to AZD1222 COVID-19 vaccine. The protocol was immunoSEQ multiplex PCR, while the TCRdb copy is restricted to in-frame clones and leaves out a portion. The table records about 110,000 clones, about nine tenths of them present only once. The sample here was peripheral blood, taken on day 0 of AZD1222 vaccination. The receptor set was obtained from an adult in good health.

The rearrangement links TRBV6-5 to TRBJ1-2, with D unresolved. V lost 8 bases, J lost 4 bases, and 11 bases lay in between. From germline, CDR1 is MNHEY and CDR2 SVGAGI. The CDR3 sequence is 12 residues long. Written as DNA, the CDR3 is TGTGCCAGCGGGTACGCCGGCTATGGCTACACCTTC. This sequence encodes CASGYAGYGYTF.

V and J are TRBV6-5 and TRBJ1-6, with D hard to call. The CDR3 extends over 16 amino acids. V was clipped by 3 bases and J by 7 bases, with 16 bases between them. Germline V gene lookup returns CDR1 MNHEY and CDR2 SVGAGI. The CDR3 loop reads CASSYDPLRKNSPLHF. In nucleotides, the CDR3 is TGTGCCAGCAGTTATGACCCCTTACGAAAAAATTCACCCCTCCACTTT.

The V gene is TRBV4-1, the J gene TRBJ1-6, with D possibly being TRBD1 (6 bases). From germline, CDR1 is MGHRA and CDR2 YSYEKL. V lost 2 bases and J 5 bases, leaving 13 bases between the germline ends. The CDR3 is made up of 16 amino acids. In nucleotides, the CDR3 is TGCGCCAGCAGCCAAACTGGACAGAGAAATAATTCACCCCTCCACTTT. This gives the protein CASSQTGQRNNSPLHF.

The CDR3 DNA sequence: TGTGCCAGCAGCTTACGGGACCTGCTTAATTCACCCCTCCACTTT. This translates into CASSLRDLLNSPLHF. The V and J genes are TRBV11-3 and TRBJ1-6; a weak D match, TRBD1 (5 bases). The CDR3 covers 15 residues. Trimming removed 2 bases from V and 6 bases from J, with 11 bases in between. Per the germline V gene, CDR1 is SGHNT and CDR2 is YENEEA.

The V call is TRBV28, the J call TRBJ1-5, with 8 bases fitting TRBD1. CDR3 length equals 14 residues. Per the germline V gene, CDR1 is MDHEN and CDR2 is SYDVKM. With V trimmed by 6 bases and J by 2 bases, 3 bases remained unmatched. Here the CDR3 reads CASSHRGGNQPQHF. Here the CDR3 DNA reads TGTGCCAGCAGCCACAGGGGGGGCAATCAGCCCCAGCATTTT.

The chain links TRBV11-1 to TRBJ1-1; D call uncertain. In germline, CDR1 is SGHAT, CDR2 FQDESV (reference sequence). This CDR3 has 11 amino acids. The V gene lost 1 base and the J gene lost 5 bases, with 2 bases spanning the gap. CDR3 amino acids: CASSLVTEAFF. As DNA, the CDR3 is TGTGCCAGCAGCTTAGTAACTGAAGCTTTCTTT.

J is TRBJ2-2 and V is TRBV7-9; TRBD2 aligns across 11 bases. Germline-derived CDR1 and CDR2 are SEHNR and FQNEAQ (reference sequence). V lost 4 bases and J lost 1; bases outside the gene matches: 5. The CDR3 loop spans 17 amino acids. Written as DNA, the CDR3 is TGTGCCAGCAGCTCCGCACTAGCGGGGGTGAACACCGGGGAGCTGTTTTTT. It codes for CASSSALAGVNTGELFF.

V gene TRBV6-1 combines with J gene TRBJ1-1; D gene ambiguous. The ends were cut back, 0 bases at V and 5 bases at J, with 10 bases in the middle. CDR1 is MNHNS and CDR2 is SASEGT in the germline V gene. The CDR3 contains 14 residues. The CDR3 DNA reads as TGTGCCAGCAGTGAAGCTCCCGGGAAGACTGAAGCTTTCTTT. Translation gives CASSEAPGKTEAFF.

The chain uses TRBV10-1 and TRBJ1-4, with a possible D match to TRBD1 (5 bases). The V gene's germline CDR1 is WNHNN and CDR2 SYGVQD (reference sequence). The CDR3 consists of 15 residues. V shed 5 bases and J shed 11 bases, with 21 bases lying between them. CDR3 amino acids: CASSRTGTETGKLFF. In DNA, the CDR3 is TGCGCCAGCAGTAGGACCGGGACCGAAACTGGGAAACTGTTTTTT.

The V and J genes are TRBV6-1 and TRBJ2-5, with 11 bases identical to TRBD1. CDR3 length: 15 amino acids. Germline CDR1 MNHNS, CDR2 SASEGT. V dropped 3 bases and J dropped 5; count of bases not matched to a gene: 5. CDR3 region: CASSDRDRGYETQYF. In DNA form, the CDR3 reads TGTGCCAGCAGTGACCGGGACAGGGGGTATGAGACCCAGTACTTC.

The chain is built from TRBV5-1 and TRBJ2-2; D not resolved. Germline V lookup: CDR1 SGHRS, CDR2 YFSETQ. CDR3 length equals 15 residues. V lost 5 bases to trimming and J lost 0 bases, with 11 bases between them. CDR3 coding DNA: TGCGCCAGCAGATACCAGGCCTCGAACACCGGGGAGCTGTTTTTT. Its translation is CASRYQASNTGELFF.

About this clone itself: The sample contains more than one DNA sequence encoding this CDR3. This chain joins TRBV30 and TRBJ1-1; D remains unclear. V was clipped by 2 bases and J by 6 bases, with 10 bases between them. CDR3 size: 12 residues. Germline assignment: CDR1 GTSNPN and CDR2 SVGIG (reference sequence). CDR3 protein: CAWSRGGPEAFF. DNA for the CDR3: TGTGCCTGGAGTCGAGGAGGACCTGAAGCTTTCTTT. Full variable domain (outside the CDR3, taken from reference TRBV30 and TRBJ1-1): SQTIHQWPATLVQPVGSPLSLECTVEGTSNPNLYWYRQAAGRGLQLLFYSVGIGQISSEVPQNLSASRPQDRQFILSSKKLLLSDSGFYLCAWSRGGPEAFFGQGTRLTVV.

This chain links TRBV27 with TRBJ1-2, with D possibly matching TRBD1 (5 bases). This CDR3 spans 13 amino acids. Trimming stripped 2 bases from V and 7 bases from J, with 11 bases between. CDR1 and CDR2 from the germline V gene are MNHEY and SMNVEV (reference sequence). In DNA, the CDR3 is TGTGCCAGCAGTTTACAGGGCCGACGTGGCTACACCTTC. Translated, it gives CASSLQGRRGYTF.

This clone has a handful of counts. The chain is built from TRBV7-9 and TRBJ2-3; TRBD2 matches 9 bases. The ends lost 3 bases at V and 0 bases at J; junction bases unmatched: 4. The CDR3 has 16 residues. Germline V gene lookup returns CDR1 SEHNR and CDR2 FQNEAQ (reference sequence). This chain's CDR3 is CASSLWTSASTDTQYF. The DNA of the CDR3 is TGTGCCAGCAGCTTGTGGACTAGCGCTAGCACAGATACGCAGTATTTT.

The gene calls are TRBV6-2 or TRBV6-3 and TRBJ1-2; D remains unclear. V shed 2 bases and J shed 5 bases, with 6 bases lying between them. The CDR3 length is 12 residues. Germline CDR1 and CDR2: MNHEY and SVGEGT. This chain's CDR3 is CASSYPGYGYTF. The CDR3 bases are TGTGCCAGCAGTTACCCGGGTTATGGCTACACCTTC.

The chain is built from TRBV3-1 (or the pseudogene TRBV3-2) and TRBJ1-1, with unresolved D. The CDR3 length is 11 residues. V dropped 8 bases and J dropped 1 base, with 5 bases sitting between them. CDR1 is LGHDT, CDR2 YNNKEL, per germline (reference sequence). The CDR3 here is CASLGNTEAFF. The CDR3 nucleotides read TGTGCCAGCTTGGGGAACACTGAAGCTTTCTTT.

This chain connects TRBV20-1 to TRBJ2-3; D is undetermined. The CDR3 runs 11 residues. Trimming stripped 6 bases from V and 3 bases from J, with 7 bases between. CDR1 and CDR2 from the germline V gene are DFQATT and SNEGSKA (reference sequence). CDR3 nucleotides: TGCAGTGCACTCCGGACAGATACGCAGTATTTT. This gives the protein CSALRTDTQYF.

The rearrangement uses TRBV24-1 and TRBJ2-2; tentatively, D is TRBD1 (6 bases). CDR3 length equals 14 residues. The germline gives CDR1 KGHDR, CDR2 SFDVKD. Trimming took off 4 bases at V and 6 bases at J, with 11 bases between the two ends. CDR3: CATSEGAGAGELFF. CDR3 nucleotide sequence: TGTGCCACCAGTGAAGGGGCAGGGGCCGGGGAGCTGTTTTTT.

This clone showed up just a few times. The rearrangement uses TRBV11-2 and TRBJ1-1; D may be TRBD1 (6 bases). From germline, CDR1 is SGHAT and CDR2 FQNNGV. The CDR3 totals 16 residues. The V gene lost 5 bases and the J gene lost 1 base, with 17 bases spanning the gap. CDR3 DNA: TGTGCCAGCAGCCGTACCCCGCTCAGGGGGAACACTGAAGCTTTCTTT. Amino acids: CASSRTPLRGNTEAFF. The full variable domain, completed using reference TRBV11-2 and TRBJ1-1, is EAGVAQSPRYKIIEKRQSVAFWCNPISGHATLYWYQQILGQGPKLLIQFQNNGVVDDSQLPKDRFSAERLKGVDSTLKIQPAKLEDSAVYLCASSRTPLRGNTEAFFGQGTRLTVV.

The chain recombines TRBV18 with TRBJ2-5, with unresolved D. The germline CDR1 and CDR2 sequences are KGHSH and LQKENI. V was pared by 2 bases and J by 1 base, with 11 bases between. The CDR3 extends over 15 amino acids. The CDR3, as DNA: TGTGCCAGCTCACCAGTGGGGAACAGCCAAGAGACCCAGTACTTC. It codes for CASSPVGNSQETQYF.

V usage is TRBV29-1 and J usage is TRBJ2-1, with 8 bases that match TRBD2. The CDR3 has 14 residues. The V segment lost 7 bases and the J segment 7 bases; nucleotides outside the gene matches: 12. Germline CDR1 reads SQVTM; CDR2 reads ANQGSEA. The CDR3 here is CSAPGLDLLNEQFF. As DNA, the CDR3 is TGCAGCGCCCCGGGACTAGACCTCCTTAATGAGCAGTTCTTC.

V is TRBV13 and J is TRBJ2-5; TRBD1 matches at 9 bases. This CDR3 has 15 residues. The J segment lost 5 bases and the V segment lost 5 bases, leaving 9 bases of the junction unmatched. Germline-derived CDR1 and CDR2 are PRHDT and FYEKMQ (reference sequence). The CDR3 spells CASSPVGQGTETQYF. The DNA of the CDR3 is TGTGCCAGCAGCCCGGTTGGACAGGGGACGGAGACCCAGTACTTC.

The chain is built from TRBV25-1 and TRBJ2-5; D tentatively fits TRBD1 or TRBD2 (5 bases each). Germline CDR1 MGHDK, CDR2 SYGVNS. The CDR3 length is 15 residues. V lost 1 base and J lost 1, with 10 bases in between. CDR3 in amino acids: CASSESGTGQETQYF. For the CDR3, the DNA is TGTGCCAGCAGTGAATCGGGGACGGGCCAAGAGACCCAGTACTTC.

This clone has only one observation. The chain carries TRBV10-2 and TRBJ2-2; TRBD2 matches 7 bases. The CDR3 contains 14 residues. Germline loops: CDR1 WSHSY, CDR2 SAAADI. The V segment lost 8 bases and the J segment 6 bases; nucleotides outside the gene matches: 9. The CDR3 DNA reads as TGCGCCAGCGGTAGGGAGGGTTCATCCGGGGAGCTGTTTTTT. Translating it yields CASGREGSSGELFF.

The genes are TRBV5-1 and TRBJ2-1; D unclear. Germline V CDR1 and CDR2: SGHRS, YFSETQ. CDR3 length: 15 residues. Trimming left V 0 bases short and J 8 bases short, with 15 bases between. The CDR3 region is CASSLVGASRDEQFF. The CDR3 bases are TGCGCCAGCAGCTTGGTTGGCGCGTCTCGGGATGAGCAGTTCTTC.

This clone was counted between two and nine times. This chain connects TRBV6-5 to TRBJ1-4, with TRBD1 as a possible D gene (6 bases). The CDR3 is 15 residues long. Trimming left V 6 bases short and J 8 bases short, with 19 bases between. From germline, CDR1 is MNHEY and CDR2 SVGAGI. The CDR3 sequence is CASSHSRGGGEKLFF. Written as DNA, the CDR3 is TGTGCCAGCAGCCATTCCAGGGGCGGAGGGGAAAAACTGTTTTTT.

Written as DNA, the CDR3 is TGTGCCAGCACTCGCTTTGGGCAGGGGGTAATAGGGACGAACACTGAAGCTTTCTTT. This sequence encodes CASTRFGQGVIGTNTEAFF. The chain is built from TRBV6-6 and TRBJ1-1; 7 bases match TRBD1. Germline CDR1 MNHNY, CDR2 SVGAGI (reference sequence). J gave up 1 base and V 7 bases, and 21 bases lay outside the gene matches. The CDR3 is 19 amino acids.

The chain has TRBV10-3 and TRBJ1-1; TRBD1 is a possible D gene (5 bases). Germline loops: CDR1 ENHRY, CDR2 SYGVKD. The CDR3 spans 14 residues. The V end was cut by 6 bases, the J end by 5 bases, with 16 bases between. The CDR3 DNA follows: TGTGCCATCAGACCCGTGTCAGGGTCGACTGAAGCTTTCTTT. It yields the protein CAIRPVSGSTEAFF.